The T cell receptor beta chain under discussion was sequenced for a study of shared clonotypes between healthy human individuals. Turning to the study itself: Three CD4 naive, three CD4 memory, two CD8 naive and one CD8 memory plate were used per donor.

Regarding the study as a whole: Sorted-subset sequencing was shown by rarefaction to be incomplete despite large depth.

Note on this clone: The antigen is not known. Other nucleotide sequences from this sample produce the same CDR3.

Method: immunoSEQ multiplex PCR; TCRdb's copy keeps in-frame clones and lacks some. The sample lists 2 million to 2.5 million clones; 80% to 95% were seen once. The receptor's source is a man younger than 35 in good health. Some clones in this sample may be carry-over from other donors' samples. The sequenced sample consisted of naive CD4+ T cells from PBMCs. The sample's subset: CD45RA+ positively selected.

The CDR3 bases are TGTGCCAGCAGTCTCGGATTGGCCGGGGAGCTGTTTTTT. Its protein is CASSLGLAGELFF. The chain carries TRBV28 and TRBJ2-2; D remains ambiguous. Between the trimmed V and J ends, which lost 5 bases and 6 bases, there was a span of 10 bases. Germline assignment: CDR1 MDHEN and CDR2 SYDVKM. There are 13 residues in the CDR3.